The present T cell receptor (beta chain) was sequenced within a study of cytomegalovirus exposure and HLA in healthy donors. The CDR3 has 14 residues. Germline assignment: CDR1 MNHEY and CDR2 SVGAGI. The V end lost 5 bases, the J end lost 4 bases, and 13 bases lay between the germline ends. Primers: 60 Vbeta forward and 13 Jbeta reverse. Per the original data handling: The count from a later analysis was some 83 million unique TCR beta chains, some 11 million of them shared. Using immunoSEQ multiplex PCR, the repertoire was profiled, and TCRdb retains in-frame clones only, with some absent. V and J calls and clone size come straight from that table; D and trimming were deduced from the DNA. Of fewer than 200,000 clones in the sample, around 74% were seen once. Study-level findings and limits: A missense variant in DCLRE1C was later tied to TCR beta V- and J-gene trimming.

On this clone: Its target is unknown.

Sequencing used PBMCs. The TCR sequence derives from a female donor in good health and CMV-seronegative. The chain joins TRBV6-5 to TRBJ2-3; possibly TRBD2 for D (6 bases). Here the CDR3 reads CASSGRRGADTQYF. The CDR3 nucleotides read TGTGCCAGCAGTGGCCGGCGGGGTGCAGATACGCAGTATTTT.